This T cell receptor (beta chain) came from a study of T-cell reconstitution after alpha-beta-depleted transplantation in children. Study-wide points: At the one-year point after transplant, T-cell counts and TCRbeta diversity were found to come mostly from T cells that had been newly produced. Surviving thymic progenitors and recipient T cells were the source of high TCRbeta diversity at day 60 in some patients. Expanded graft clones numbering several hundred reportedly gave rise to alpha-beta T cells about two months after transplant.

During its preparation, the TCRbeta library received unique molecular identifiers. TCRdb re-called the PCR reads through MiXCR, storing one row per CDR3 protein. Here the sample spans fewer than 550,000 distinct CDR3 sequences, over 9.5% being singletons. This clonotype was detected ten times or more. What it binds is not known. The source is a child aged 2 to 10 with inherited bone marrow failure, due to receive a stem cell transplant. The sample here was PBMCs, taken before TCRalphabeta/CD19-depleted stem cell transplant.

The CDR3 nucleotides read TGTGCCAGCAGACCGGGACTAGCGGGAACGGATGAGCAGTTCTTC. It translates to CASRPGLAGTDEQFF. The V and J genes are TRBV6-1 and TRBJ2-1; 13 nucleotides line up with TRBD2. CDR3 size: 15 residues. CDR1 and CDR2 from the germline V gene are MNHNS and SASEGT. Trimming at V came to 6 bases and at J to 8 bases, leaving 7 bases not matched to a gene.